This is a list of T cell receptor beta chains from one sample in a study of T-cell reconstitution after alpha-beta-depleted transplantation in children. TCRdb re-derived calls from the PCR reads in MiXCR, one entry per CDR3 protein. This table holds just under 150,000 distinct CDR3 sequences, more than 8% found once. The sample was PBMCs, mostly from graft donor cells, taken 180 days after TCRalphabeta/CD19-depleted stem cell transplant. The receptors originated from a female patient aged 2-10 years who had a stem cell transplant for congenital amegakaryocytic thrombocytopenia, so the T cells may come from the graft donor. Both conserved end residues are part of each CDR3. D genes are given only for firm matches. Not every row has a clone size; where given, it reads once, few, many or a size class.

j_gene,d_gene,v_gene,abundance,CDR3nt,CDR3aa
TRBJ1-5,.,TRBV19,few,TGTGCCAGTAGTATCCGGCTACCCCATAGCAATCAGCCCCAGCATTTT,CASSIRLPHSNQPQHF
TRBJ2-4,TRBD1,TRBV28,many,TGTGCCAGCCTGCGTGGACAGGGAAACATTCAGTACTTC,CASLRGQGNIQYF
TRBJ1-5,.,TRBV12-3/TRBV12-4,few,TGTGCCAGCAGTTTAGGGCCGAATCGCAATCAGCCCCAGCATTTT,CASSLGPNRNQPQHF
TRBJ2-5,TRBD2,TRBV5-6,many,TGTGCCAGCAGCTGGCGCGGGGGTAGCGGGAGACGGGAGACCCAGTACTTC,CASSWRGGSGRRETQYF
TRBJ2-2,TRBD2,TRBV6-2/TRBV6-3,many,TGTGCCAGCAGTTACAGGACTAGCGCAATTACCGGGGAGCTGTTTTTT,CASSYRTSAITGELFF
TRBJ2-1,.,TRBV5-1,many,TGCGCCAGCAGCTTGACAACTCCGGGGCTCGCCCACAATGAGCAGTTCTTC,CASSLTTPGLAHNEQFF
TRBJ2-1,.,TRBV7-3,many,TGTGCCAGCAGCTTAAGCTTAGGGGGTAATGAGCAGTTCTTC,CASSLSLGGNEQFF
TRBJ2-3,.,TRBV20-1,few,TGCAGTGCTAGATACAGGAGAAGCACAGATACGCAGTATTTT,CSARYRRSTDTQYF
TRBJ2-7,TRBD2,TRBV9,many,TGTGCCAGCAGCCTCCGGGAGGGGCCATACGAGCAGTACTTC,CASSLREGPYEQYF
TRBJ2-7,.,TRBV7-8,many,TGTGCCAGCTCCTCTCTCGGGTCCTACGAGCAGTACTTC,CASSSLGSYEQYF
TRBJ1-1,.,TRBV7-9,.,TGTGCCAGCAGCTTAGATGGAGTGACTGAAGCTTTCTTT,CASSLDGVTEAFF
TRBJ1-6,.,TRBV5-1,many,TGCGCCAGCAGCTTGTCCGCGGGACTCTATAATTCACCCCTCCACTTT,CASSLSAGLYNSPLHF
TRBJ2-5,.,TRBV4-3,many,TGCGCCAGCAGCCAAGATAAAGGGATTTGGGAGACCCAGTACTTC,CASSQDKGIWETQYF
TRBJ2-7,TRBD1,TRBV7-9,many,TGTGCCAGCAGCTTACAGGGGGTGGAGCAGTACTTC,CASSLQGVEQYF
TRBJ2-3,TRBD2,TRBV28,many,TGTGCCAGCAGTTTTCTAACTAGCGGGAGTGAGGATACGCAGTATTTT,CASSFLTSGSEDTQYF
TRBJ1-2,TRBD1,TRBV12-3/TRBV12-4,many,TGTGCCAGCAGCAGGACAGGGCGCTATGGCTACACCTTC,CASSRTGRYGYTF
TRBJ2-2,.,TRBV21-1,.,TGTGCCAGCAGCACCCGACAGGGCACAGACCTGGGTGAGAACACCGGGGAGCTGTTTTTT,CASSTRQGTDLGENTGELFF
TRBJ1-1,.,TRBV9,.,TGTGCCAGCAGCGTCGGGACCCTAAACACTGAAGCTTTCTTT,CASSVGTLNTEAFF
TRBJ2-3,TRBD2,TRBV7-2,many,TGTGCCAGCAGCCATAGGACTAGCTCGGGAGATACGCAGTATTTT,CASSHRTSSGDTQYF
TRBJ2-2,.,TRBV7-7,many,TGTGCCAGCAGCTTAGGACTCTCACCACTGAACACCGGGGAGCTGTTTTTT,CASSLGLSPLNTGELFF
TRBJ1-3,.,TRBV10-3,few,TGTGCCATCAGGGACGGAAACTCTGGAAACACCATATATTTT,CAIRDGNSGNTIYF
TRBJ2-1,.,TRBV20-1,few,TGCAGTGCTATAGAACAGGAAAATGAGCAGTTCTTC,CSAIEQENEQFF
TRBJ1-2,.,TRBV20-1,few,TGCAGTGCTAGAGCGGCAGGGCGTTATGGCTACACCTTC,CSARAAGRYGYTF
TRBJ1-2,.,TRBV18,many,TGTGCCAGCTCACCGACTCTGTCAGGACACACTAACTATGGCTACACCTTC,CASSPTLSGHTNYGYTF
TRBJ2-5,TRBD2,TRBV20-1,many,TGCAGTGCTAGAGATGCGGGGGGGTGGCAAGAGACCCAGTACTTC,CSARDAGGWQETQYF
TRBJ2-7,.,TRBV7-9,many,TGTGCCAGCAGCTTAGCGCTGTGGGGAAAAAGGTACTTC,CASSLALWGKRYF